The clone carrying this T cell receptor (beta chain) was counted between two and nine times. These data come from a study of cytomegalovirus exposure and HLA in healthy donors. Amplification used 60 Vbeta primers and 13 Jbeta primers. Assay: immunoSEQ multiplex PCR; the TCRdb copy retains only in-frame clones and omits some. Of about 36,000 clones in the sample, about 70% were seen once. The V gene's germline CDR1 is SQVTM and CDR2 ANQGSEA. V shed 1 base and J 9 bases; nucleotides not matched to a gene: 2. The CDR3 is 12 residues long. Sequences were obtained from PBMCs. The clonotype originates from a man aged 25 to 40 in good health and CMV-seronegative. This rearrangement joins TRBV29-1 to TRBJ2-3; 9 bases are a match to TRBD2. CDR3 residues: CSVEGLAGTQYF. DNA of the CDR3: TGCAGCGTTGAAGGTCTAGCGGGAACGCAGTATTTT.